Only a few counts were recorded for the clone carrying this T cell receptor (beta chain). The antigen remains unidentified. The data were obtained in a study of identical twins. Study-level findings and limits: Twins showed weaker excess sharing in their beta out-of-frame sequences. An excess of low generation probability was shown by twin-shared out-of-frame alpha sequences. In drawing conclusions, the study used cross-sectional statistical analysis and did not follow the same donors. Fewer insertions marked abundant cord blood beta clonotypes; young adult naive trended weakly, memory not at all.

Each CDR3 protein is one row after TCRdb ran MiXCR on the 5' RACE reads. The sample holds about 200,000 distinct CDR3 sequences, 7.5% seen once. Between the trimmed V and J ends, which lost 3 bases and 4 bases, there was a span of 10 bases. The CDR3 consists of 13 residues. CDR1 and CDR2 from the germline V gene are SGDLS and YYNGEE. A further study also used this sample, focusing on yellow fever vaccine responses in identical twins.

Sequencing input: memory (CD45RO+) T cells sorted from blood. The genes are TRBV9 and TRBJ1-2; D perhaps matches TRBD1 (5 bases). The sequence was obtained from a woman aged 18-29 years in good health. The chain's CDR3 is CASSAVRGYGYTF. The CDR3 DNA is TGTGCCAGCAGCGCGGTTAGGGGCTATGGCTACACCTTC.